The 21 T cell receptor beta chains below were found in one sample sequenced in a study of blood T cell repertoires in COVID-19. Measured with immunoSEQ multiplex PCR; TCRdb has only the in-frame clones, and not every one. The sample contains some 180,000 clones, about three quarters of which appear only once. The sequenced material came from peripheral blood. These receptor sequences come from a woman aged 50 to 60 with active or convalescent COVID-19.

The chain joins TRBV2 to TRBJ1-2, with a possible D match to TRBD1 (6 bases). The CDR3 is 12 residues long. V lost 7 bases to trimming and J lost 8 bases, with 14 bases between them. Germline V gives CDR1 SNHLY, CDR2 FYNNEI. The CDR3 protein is CASKLGAQGYTF. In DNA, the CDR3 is TGTGCCAGCAAGTTGGGGGCGCAGGGCTACACCTTC.

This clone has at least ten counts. CDR3 in DNA: TGTGCCAGCAGTCCTCAGGGGGCGGACGAAAAACTGTTTTTT. It specifies CASSPQGADEKLFF. The chain recombines TRBV3-1 (or the pseudogene TRBV3-2) with TRBJ1-4, with 8 bases aligning to TRBD1. The CDR3 is 14 amino acids. Germline CDR1 is LGHDT and CDR2 is YNNKEL (reference sequence). Trimming cost V 6 bases and J 8 bases; bases outside gene matches: 8.

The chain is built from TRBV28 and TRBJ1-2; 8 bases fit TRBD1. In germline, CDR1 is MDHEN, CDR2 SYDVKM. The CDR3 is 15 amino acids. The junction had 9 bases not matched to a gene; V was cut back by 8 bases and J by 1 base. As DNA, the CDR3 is TGTGCCAGCCAAACGCCAGGGGGCAATAACTATGGCTACACCTTC. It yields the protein CASQTPGGNNYGYTF.

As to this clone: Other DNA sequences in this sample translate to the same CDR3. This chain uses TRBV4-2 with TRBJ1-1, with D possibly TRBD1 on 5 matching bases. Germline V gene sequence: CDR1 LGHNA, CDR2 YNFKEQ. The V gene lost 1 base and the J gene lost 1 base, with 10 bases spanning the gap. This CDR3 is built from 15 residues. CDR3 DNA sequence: TGTGCCAGCAGCCAAGTAACAGGCAGGAACACTGAAGCTTTCTTT. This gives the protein CASSQVTGRNTEAFF.

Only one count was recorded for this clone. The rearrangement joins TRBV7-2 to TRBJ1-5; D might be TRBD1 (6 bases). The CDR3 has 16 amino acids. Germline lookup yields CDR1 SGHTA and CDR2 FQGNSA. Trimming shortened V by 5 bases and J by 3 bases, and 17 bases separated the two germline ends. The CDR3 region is CASSLTGGRVNQPQHF. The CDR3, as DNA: TGTGCCAGCAGCCTTACCGGGGGGCGCGTCAATCAGCCCCAGCATTTT.

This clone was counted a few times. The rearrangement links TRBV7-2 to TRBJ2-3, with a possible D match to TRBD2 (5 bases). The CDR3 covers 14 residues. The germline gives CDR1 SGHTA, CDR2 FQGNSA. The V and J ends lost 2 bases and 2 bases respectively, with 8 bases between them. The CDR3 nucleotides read TGTGCCAGCAGCTTAACGGGGTCCACAGATACGCAGTATTTT. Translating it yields CASSLTGSTDTQYF.

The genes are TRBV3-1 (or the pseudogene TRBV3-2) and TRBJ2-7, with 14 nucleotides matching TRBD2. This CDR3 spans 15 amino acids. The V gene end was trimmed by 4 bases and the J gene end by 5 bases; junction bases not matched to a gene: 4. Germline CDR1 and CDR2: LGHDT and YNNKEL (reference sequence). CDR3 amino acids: CASSLTSGGAHEQYF. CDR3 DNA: TGTGCCAGCAGCCTGACTAGCGGGGGGGCCCACGAGCAGTACTTC.

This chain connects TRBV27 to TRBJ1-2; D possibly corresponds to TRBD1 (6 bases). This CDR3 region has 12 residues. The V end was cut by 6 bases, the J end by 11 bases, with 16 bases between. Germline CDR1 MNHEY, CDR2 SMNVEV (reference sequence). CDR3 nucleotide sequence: TGTGCCAGCAGCGGGGGGCCTAGGGGATACACCTTC. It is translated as CASSGGPRGYTF.

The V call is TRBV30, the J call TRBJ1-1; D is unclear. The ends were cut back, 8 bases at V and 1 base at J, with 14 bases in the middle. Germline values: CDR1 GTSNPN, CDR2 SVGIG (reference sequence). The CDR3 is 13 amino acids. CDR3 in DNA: TGTGCCGCCGAGAAACGAAAGAACACTGAAGCTTTCTTT. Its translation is CAAEKRKNTEAFF.

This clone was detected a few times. In DNA, the CDR3 is TGTGCCAGCACCCCACAGGGTGATCAGCCCCAGCATTTT. Translating it yields CASTPQGDQPQHF. The chain joins TRBV28 to TRBJ1-5; the D gene is possibly TRBD1 (6 bases). The CDR3 spans 13 residues. The V gene lost 7 bases and the J gene lost 5 bases, with 12 bases spanning the gap. Germline V gene data show CDR1 as MDHEN and CDR2 as SYDVKM.

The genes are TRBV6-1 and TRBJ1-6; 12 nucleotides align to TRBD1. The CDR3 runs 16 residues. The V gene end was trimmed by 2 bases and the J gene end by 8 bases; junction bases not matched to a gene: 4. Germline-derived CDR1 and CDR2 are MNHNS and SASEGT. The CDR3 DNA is TGTGCCAGCAGTGAATCTGGGACAGGGGGCGATTCACCCCTCCACTTT. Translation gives CASSESGTGGDSPLHF.

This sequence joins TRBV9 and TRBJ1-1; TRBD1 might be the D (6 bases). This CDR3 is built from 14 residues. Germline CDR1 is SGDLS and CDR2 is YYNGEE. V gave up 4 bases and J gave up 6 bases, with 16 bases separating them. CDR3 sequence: CASSPLQGGAEAFF. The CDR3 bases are TGTGCCAGCAGCCCACTACAGGGAGGGGCTGAAGCTTTCTTT.

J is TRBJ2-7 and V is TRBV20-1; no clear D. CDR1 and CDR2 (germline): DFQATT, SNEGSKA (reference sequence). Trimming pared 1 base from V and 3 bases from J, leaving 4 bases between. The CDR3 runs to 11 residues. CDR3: CSARVYYEQYF. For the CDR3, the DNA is TGCAGTGCTAGAGTATACTACGAGCAGTACTTC.

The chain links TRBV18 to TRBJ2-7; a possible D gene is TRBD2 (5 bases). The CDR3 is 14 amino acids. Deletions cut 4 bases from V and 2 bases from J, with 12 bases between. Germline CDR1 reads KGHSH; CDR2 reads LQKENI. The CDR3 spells CASSRLAGAYEQYF. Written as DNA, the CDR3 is TGTGCCAGCTCACGTCTAGCAGGAGCCTACGAGCAGTACTTC.

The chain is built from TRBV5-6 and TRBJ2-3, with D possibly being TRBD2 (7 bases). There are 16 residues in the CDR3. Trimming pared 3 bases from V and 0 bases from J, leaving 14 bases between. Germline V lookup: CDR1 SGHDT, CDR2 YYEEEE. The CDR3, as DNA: TGTGCCAGCAGCTGGTGGTCGGGGGGCAGCACAGATACGCAGTATTTT. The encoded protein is CASSWWSGGSTDTQYF.

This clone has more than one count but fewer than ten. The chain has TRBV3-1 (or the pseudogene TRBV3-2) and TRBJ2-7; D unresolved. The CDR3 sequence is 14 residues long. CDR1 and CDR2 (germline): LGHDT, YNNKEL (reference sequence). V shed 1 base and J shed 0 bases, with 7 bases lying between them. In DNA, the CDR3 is TGTGCCAGCAGCCAAGGGCACAGCTCCTACGAGCAGTACTTC. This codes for CASSQGHSSYEQYF.

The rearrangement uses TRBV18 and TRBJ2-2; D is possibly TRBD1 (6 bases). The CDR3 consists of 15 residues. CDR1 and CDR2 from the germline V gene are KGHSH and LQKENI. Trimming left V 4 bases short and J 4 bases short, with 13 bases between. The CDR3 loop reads CASSQSRDTTGELFF. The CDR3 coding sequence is TGTGCCAGCTCACAGTCCCGGGACACCACCGGGGAGCTGTTTTTT.

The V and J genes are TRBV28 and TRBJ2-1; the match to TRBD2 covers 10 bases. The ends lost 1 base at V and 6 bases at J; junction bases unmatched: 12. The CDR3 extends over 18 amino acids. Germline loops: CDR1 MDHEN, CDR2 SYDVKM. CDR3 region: CASSLFIQLAGDTNEQFF. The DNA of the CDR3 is TGTGCCAGCAGTTTATTCATACAGCTAGCGGGAGATACCAATGAGCAGTTCTTC. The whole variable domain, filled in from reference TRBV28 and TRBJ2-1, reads DVKVTQSSRYLVKRTGEKVFLECVQDMDHENMFWYRQDPGLGLRLIYFSYDVKMKEKGDIPEGYSVSREKKERFSLILESASTNQTSMYLCASSLFIQLAGDTNEQFFGPGTRLTVL.

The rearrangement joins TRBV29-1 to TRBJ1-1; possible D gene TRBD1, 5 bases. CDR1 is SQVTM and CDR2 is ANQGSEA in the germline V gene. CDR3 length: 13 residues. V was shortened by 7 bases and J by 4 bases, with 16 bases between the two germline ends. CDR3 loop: CSAGRGSGTEAFF. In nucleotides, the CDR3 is TGCAGCGCTGGGCGGGGGAGCGGCACTGAAGCTTTCTTT.

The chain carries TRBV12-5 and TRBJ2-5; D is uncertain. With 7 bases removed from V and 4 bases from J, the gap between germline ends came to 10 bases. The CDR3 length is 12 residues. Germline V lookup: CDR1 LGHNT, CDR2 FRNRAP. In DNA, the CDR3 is TGTGCTAGTGCCCTCCGAGGAGAGACCCAGTACTTC. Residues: CASALRGETQYF.

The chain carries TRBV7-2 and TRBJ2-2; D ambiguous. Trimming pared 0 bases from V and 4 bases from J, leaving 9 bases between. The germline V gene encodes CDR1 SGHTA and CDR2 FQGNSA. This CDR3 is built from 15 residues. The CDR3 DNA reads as TGTGCCAGCAGCTTAGCGAGGCCGATCACCGGGGAGCTGTTTTTT. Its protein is CASSLARPITGELFF.